This note documents a single T cell receptor (beta chain) sequence. Its antigen remains unidentified. The source of the sample is a study of OX40 agonist ivuxolimab in advanced cancers. Overall study: Intravenous ivuxolimab at 0.01 to 10 mg/kg was given to patients every 2 weeks.

Study results and limitations: It was not determined which antigens were specifically recognized by the peripheral T cells that had undergone clonal expansion. In the 0.1-3.0 mg/kg groups, partial responders showed among the lowest expansion. Mean expanded clone counts were higher in CD8+ than CD4+ T cells.

In germline, CDR1 is SGHNT, CDR2 YYREEE (reference sequence). Trimming pared 1 base from V and 6 bases from J, leaving 7 bases between. The CDR3 length is 12 residues. Sequenced by immunoSEQ multiplex PCR; TCRdb stores in-frame clones only, minus some. The table lists tens of thousands of clones, around four fifths of them singletons. The receptor's source is an adult with an advanced solid tumor such as melanoma, head and neck, liver or kidney cancer. V gene TRBV5-4 combines with J gene TRBJ1-2, with a weak D call TRBD1 (6 bases). Source: CD4+ or CD8+ T cells sorted from blood, taken in a trial of the OX40 agonist ivuxolimab. CDR3 nucleotide sequence: TGTGCCAGCAGCTTGACAGGGAATGGCTACACCTTC. It specifies CASSLTGNGYTF.